Detailed here is one TCR beta chain. The antigen remains unidentified. The data were taken from a study of T cells in localized non-small cell lung cancer. Points from the study as a whole: Tumor trailed uninvolved adjacent lung in T cell clonality, which peaked there. The tumor had only one region sequenced, so heterogeneity remains possible. Greater T cell density in blood accompanied longer overall survival. Researchers found a median around 58 of the top 100 tumor clones in adjacent lung.

V trimming: 4 bases; J trimming: 5 bases; junction bases outside the gene matches: 12. The CDR3 length is 17 residues. Germline V gene lookup returns CDR1 SGHNT and CDR2 YENEEA. This table comes from immunoSEQ multiplex PCR, and its TCRdb copy is limited to in-frame clones, with some not included. The table records roughly 1,400 clones, roughly a quarter of them present only once. The gene calls are TRBV11-3 and TRBJ2-1; 9 bases fit TRBD1. The specimen was normal lung tissue next to the tumor, collected before any cancer treatment. The TCR originated in a male donor aged 60 or over with stage I lung adenocarcinoma. This chain's CDR3 is CASSSGSGTGRDNEQFF. The CDR3 coding sequence is TGTGCCAGCAGCTCCGGGTCTGGGACAGGGCGCGACAATGAGCAGTTCTTC.